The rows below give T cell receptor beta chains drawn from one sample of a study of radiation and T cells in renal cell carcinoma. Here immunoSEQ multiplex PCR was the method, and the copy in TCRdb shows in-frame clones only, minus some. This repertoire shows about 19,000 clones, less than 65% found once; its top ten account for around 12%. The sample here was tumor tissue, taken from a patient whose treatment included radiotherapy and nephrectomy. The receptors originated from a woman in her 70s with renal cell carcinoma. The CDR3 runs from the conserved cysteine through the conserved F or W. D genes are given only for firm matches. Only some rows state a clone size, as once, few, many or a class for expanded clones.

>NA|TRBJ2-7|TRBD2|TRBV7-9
TGTGCCAGCAGCCTGACTAGCGGGGGGAATGAGCAGTACTTC
CASSLTSGGNEQYF
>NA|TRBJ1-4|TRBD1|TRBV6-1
TGTGCCAGCAGTTCCGGGACAGGGGTTGGAAAACTGTTTTTT
CASSSGTGVGKLFF
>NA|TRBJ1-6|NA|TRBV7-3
TGTGCCAGCAGCGCCCAAGGGGGGGACAATTCACCCCTCCACTTT
CASSAQGGDNSPLHF
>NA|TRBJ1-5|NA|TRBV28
TGTGCCAGCAGCTTTACAAGGACAAATAGCAATCAGCCCCAGCATTTT
CASSFTRTNSNQPQHF
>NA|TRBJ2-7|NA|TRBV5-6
TGTGCCAGCAGCATCGGACGGACCTACGAGCAGTACTTC
CASSIGRTYEQYF
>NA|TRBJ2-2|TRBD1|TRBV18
TGTGCCAGCTCAGGGACAGGCGACACCGGGGAGCTGTTTTTT
CASSGTGDTGELFF
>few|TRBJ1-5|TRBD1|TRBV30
TGTGCCTGGAGGGGACAGGGCCAGTCTCCCCAGCATTTT
CAWRGQGQSPQHF
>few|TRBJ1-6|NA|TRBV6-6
TGTGCCAGCAGTTTGCACACGAGCTCCTATAATTCACCCCTCCACTTT
CASSLHTSSYNSPLHF
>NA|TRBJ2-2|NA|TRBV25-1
TGTGCCAGCAGTCCAACCGACGGGGTTACCGGGGAGCTGTTTTTT
CASSPTDGVTGELFF
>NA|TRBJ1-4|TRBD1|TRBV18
TGTGCCAGCTCACCCGGGACAGTAGAAAAACTGTTTTTT
CASSPGTVEKLFF
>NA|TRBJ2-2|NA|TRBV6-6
TGTGCCAGCAGTTATTGGTGGGGGCGAGGCGGGGAGCTGTTTTTT
CASSYWWGRGGELFF
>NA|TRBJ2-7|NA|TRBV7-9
TGTGCCAGCAGCTTCGGGGGGCCGATGGGATACGAGCAGTACTTC
CASSFGGPMGYEQYF
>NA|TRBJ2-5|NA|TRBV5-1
TGCGCCAGCAGCTTAGGCCTAGGAGAGACCCAGTACTTC
CASSLGLGETQYF
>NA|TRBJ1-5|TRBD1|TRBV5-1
TGCGCCAGCAGCTTAGGGGACAGACCCAATCAGCCCCAGCATTTT
CASSLGDRPNQPQHF
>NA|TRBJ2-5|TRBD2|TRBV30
TGTGCCTGGAGGGGACTAGTAGGGACCCAGTACTTC
CAWRGLVGTQYF
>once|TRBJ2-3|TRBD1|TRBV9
TGTGCCAGCAGCGCCCCGGGACAGGGGGCGCGTGATACGCAGTATTTT
CASSAPGQGARDTQYF
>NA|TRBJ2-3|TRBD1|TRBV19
TGTGCCAGTAGTCTTGGGACAGGGGAGGGGACAGATACGCAGTATTTT
CASSLGTGEGTDTQYF
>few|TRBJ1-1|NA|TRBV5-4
TGTGCCAGCAGCTTGGGATGGGGCGCGGACACTGAAGCTTTCTTT
CASSLGWGADTEAFF
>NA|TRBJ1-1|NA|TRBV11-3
TGTGCCAGCAGCTCAGGGCGCTACACTGAAGCTTTCTTT
CASSSGRYTEAFF
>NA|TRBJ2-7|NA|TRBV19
TGTGCCAGTAGTCTTCGACAGAGCTCCTACGAGCAGTACTTC
CASSLRQSSYEQYF
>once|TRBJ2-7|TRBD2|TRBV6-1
TGTGCCAGCAGCGTAGCGGGGGGGCGTCAGGAGCAGTACTTC
CASSVAGGRQEQYF
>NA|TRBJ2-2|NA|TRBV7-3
TGTGCCAGCAGCCAAGTTGGCGGGGAGCTGTTTTTT
CASSQVGGELFF
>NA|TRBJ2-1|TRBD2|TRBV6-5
TGTGCCAGCAGTTTTCGTAGCGGGGGTTCTAAAGATGAGCAGTTCTTC
CASSFRSGGSKDEQFF
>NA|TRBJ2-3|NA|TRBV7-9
TGTGCCAGCAGCTATTCGCTCGGGGATGGAGATACGCAGTATTTT
CASSYSLGDGDTQYF
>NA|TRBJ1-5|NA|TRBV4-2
TGTGCCAGCAGCTTCTCGGATCACAAAAACGGTCAGCCCCAGCATTTT
CASSFSDHKNGQPQHF
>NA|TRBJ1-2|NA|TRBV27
TGTGCCAGCAGTCACGGACCCAACTATGGCTACACCTTC
CASSHGPNYGYTF
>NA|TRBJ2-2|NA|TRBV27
TGTGCCAGCAGTTTTGGGCAGGGGGGCACCGGGGAGCTGTTTTTT
CASSFGQGGTGELFF
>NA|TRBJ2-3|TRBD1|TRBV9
TGTGCCAGCAGCGTAGGGACAGGGGGTTCTAGCACAGATACGCAGTATTTT
CASSVGTGGSSTDTQYF
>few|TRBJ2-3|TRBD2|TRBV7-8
TGTGCCAGCAGTACACGGGCTAGCGGGGTTGGGACAGATACGCAGTATTTT
CASSTRASGVGTDTQYF
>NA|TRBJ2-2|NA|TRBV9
TGTGCCAGCAACCGGGGCACCGGGGAGCTGTTTTTT
CASNRGTGELFF
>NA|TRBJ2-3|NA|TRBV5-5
TGTGCCAGCAGCTTGGCCCCAGGGGCAGATACGCAGTATTTT
CASSLAPGADTQYF
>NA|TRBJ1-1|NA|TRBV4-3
TGCGCCAGCAGCCCTAAGGGGAGGGGCTGGGGGAACACTGAAGCTTTCTTT
CASSPKGRGWGNTEAFF
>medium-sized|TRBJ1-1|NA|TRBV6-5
TGTGCCAGCAGAGGCAGGCGGCCCACTGAAGCTTTCTTT
CASRGRRPTEAFF
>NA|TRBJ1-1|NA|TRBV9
TGTGCCAGCAGCGTAGATTCCAATACTGAAGCTTTCTTT
CASSVDSNTEAFF
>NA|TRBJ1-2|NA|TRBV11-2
TGTGCCAGCAGCTTAGATCCGGCAGGGAGCTATGGCTACACCTTC
CASSLDPAGSYGYTF
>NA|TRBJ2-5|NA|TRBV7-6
TGTGCCAGCAGCTTATACAGACAAGAGACCCAGTACTTC
CASSLYRQETQYF
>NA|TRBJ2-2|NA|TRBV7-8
TGTGCCAGCAGCTCCCAGACCAACACCGGGGAGCTGTTTTTT
CASSSQTNTGELFF
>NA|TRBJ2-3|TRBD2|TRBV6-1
TGTGCCAGCAGTGTGGGACTAGCGAGGGATACGCAGTATTTT
CASSVGLARDTQYF
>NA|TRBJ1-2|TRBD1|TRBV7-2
TGTGCCAGCAGCCCCCAGGGACAGGGGAGGTTAGGCTACACCTTC
CASSPQGQGRLGYTF
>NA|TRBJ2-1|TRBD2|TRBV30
TGTGCCTGGAGTAACTCGGGGGGGTACAATGAGCAGTTCTTC
CAWSNSGGYNEQFF
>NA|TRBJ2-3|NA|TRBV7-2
TGTGCCAGCAGCTCTGGGGGGACAGATACGCAGTATTTT
CASSSGGTDTQYF
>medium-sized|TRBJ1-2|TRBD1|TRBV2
TGTGCCAGCAGGAAGTCCGGGACAGGGGGTTACTATGGCTACACCTTC
CASRKSGTGGYYGYTF
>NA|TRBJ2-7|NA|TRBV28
TGTGCCAGCACCCCGGGACGTCCGCCCTACGAGCAGTACTTC
CASTPGRPPYEQYF
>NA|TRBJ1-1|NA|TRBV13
TGTGCCAGCAGCTATCGGACGGGGAACACTGAAGCTTTCTTT
CASSYRTGNTEAFF
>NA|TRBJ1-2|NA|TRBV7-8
TGTGCCAGCAGAGAAATGGACAGCTCCTATGGCTACACCTTC
CASREMDSSYGYTF
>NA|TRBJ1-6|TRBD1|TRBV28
TGTGCCAGCAGTTTCAGGGGGTTAGGTTCACCCCTCCACTTT
CASSFRGLGSPLHF
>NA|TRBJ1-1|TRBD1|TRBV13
TGTGCCAGCAGCTACAGGGGGGTGAACACTGAAGCTTTCTTT
CASSYRGVNTEAFF
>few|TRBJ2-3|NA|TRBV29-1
TGCAGCGTTCGGAAGGGGAAGACAGATACGCAGTATTTT
CSVRKGKTDTQYF
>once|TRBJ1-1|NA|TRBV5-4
TGTGCCAGCAGCTTAGGTAAGGGGTTGACAACTGAAGCTTTCTTT
CASSLGKGLTTEAFF
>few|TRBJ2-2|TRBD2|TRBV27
TGTGCCAGCAGTTTAAGTCTAGCGGGGCAACCCACCGGGGAGCTGTTTTTT
CASSLSLAGQPTGELFF
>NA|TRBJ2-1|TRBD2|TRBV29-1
TGCAGCGTCGCCCCCTTAGCGGGCCCTATCTACAATGAGCAGTTCTTC
CSVAPLAGPIYNEQFF
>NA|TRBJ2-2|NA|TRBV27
TGTGCCAGCAGTTTATCGTCGGGGGCCTTCACCGGGGAGCTGTTTTTT
CASSLSSGAFTGELFF
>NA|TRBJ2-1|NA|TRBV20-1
TGCAGTGCTCGAGGGGTATCTGAGCAGTTCTTC
CSARGVSEQFF
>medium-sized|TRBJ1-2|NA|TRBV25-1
TGTGCCAGCAGTGACCCCAGCCGTCCCGGGGATGGCTACACCTTC
CASSDPSRPGDGYTF
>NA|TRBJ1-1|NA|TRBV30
TGTGCCTGGAGTGTTAAAGGGAACACTGAAGCTTTCTTT
CAWSVKGNTEAFF
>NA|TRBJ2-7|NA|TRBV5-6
TGTGCCAGCAGCGCCAACTACGAGCAGTACTTC
CASSANYEQYF
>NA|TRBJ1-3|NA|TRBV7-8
TGTGCCAGCAGCGCGCCACCTCGCGTTTCTGGAAACACCATATATTTT
CASSAPPRVSGNTIYF